This entry lists 11 T cell receptor beta chains sequenced from one sample in a study of cytomegalovirus exposure and HLA in healthy donors. PCR amplification relied on 60 Vbeta primers (plus 13 Jbeta primers). Produced via immunoSEQ multiplex PCR; TCRdb's table is partial and in-frame only. The repertoire consists of roughly 200,000 clones, with 75% to 90% occurring once and the leading ten covering around 1.5%. Source material: PBMCs. The source of these receptors is a man aged 50 to 60 in good health and CMV-seronegative.

This chain connects TRBV6-1 to TRBJ1-5; tentative D call: TRBD1 (6 bases). This CDR3 is built from 16 residues. V dropped 3 bases and J dropped 4 bases, with 16 bases sitting between them. Germline-derived CDR1 and CDR2 are MNHNS and SASEGT. The CDR3 is CASSDVDRSLNQPQHF. The CDR3 bases are TGTGCCAGCAGTGATGTTGACAGGAGCCTAAATCAGCCCCAGCATTTT.

The chain carries TRBV10-3 and TRBJ1-2; maybe TRBD1 (6 bases). The CDR3 covers 15 residues. Germline V gene data show CDR1 as ENHRY and CDR2 as SYGVKD. Trimming took 4 bases from V and 2 from J, leaving 14 bases between them. The CDR3 loop reads CAISATGTTNYGYTF. Here the CDR3 DNA reads TGTGCCATCAGTGCGACCGGGACAACAAACTATGGCTACACCTTC.

V gene TRBV5-1 combines with J gene TRBJ2-3, with D unresolved. Germline CDR1 and CDR2: SGHRS and YFSETQ. Trimming removed 6 bases from V and 4 bases from J, with 12 bases in between. The CDR3 consists of 13 residues. CDR3 in amino acids: CASTEVSPDTQYF. CDR3 sequence (DNA): TGCGCCAGCACCGAGGTATCCCCAGATACGCAGTATTTT.

The V call is TRBV7-2, the J call TRBJ1-6; D possibly corresponds to TRBD1 (5 bases). Germline loops: CDR1 SGHTA, CDR2 FQGNSA. V lost 1 base and J lost 7, with 14 bases in between. The CDR3 spans 16 residues. The CDR3 DNA reads TGTGCCAGCAGCTTAGAAGGGGTTTACGGGAATTCACCCCTCCACTTT. Translation: CASSLEGVYGNSPLHF.

The chain employs TRBV15 and TRBJ2-7, with 7 nucleotides matching TRBD1. Trimming took 0 bases from V and 2 from J; bases not matched to a gene: 4. Germline V gene data show CDR1 as LNHNV and CDR2 as YYDKDF (reference sequence). The CDR3 is made up of 15 amino acids. This chain's CDR3 is CATSRDLGTAYEQYF. CDR3 bases: TGTGCCACCAGCAGAGATCTCGGGACAGCCTACGAGCAGTACTTC.

This clone was counted between two and nine times. The chain combines TRBV9 with TRBJ1-6; possible D gene TRBD1, 6 bases. CDR1 and CDR2 (germline): SGDLS, YYNGEE. The CDR3 sequence is 15 residues long. Between the trimmed V and J ends, which lost 1 base and 6 bases, there was a span of 11 bases. The CDR3 DNA is TGTGCCAGCAGCGTACAAGGGGGTAGTAATTCACCCCTCCACTTT. It codes for CASSVQGGSNSPLHF.

Notes on this clone: The germline gene is not matched at one end of the junction; a read error may be the cause. This rearrangement joins TRBV7-9 to TRBJ2-7; 9 bases line up with TRBD2. The CDR3 length is 13 residues. From germline, CDR1 is SEHNR and CDR2 FQNEAQ (reference sequence). This chain's CDR3 is CSSSLAGAYEQYF. CDR3 DNA: TGTTCCAGCAGCTTAGCGGGGGCGTACGAGCAGTACTTC.

This clone occurred once. The J gene is TRBJ2-7, the V gene TRBV19, with 15 bases aligning to TRBD2. The CDR3 is 16 residues long. The germline V gene encodes CDR1 LNHDA and CDR2 SQIVND (reference sequence). V gave up 6 bases and J gave up 7 bases; unmatched junction bases: 10. The CDR3 reads CASSLLHGLAGGEQYF. CDR3 sequence (DNA): TGTGCCAGTAGCCTCCTCCACGGACTAGCGGGAGGGGAGCAGTACTTC.

The V gene is TRBV5-1, the J gene TRBJ1-3, with 9 bases lining up with TRBD1. This CDR3 spans 17 amino acids. CDR1 is SGHRS and CDR2 is YFSETQ in the germline V gene. Trimming at V came to 1 base and at J to 5 bases, leaving 10 bases not matched to a gene. In DNA, the CDR3 is TGCGCCAGCAGCTTGACAGCCGGGACAGGGCTTAGAAACACCATATATTTT. This translates into CASSLTAGTGLRNTIYF. Full variable domain (remainder filled in from reference TRBV5-1 and TRBJ1-3): KAGVTQTPRYLIKTRGQQVTLSCSPISGHRSVSWYQQTPGQGLQFLFEYFSETQRNKGNFPGRFSGRQFSNSRSEMNVSTLELGDSALYLCASSLTAGTGLRNTIYFGEGSWLTVV.

The chain uses TRBV5-6 and TRBJ1-6; D perhaps matches TRBD1 (6 bases). Germline V lookup: CDR1 SGHDT, CDR2 YYEEEE. CDR3 length: 15 residues. V was clipped by 2 bases and J by 2 bases, with 8 bases between them. The CDR3: CASSLGGAYNSPLHF. The DNA of the CDR3 is TGTGCCAGCAGCTTAGGGGGAGCCTATAATTCACCCCTCCACTTT.

The chain combines TRBV12-5 with TRBJ2-3; D remains ambiguous. The germline V gene encodes CDR1 LGHNT and CDR2 FRNRAP. The germline V and J ends were trimmed by 0 bases and 4 bases, with 14 bases remaining between them. CDR3 length: 16 amino acids. In DNA, the CDR3 is TGTGCTAGTGGTTTGGTCCTTACATCTTACCCAGATACGCAGTATTTT. Translating it yields CASGLVLTSYPDTQYF. Combining the CDR3 with reference TRBV12-5 and TRBJ2-3 gives the whole variable domain DARVTQTPRHKVTEMGQEVTMRCQPILGHNTVFWYRQTMMQGLELLAYFRNRAPLDDSGMPKDRFSAEMPDATLATLKIQPSEPRDSAVYFCASGLVLTSYPDTQYFGPGTRLTVL.